A selection of T cell receptor beta chains follows, all from one sample in a study of beta chain features in type 1 diabetes. Clones were sequenced by immunoSEQ multiplex PCR, and TCRdb holds only the in-frame ones, with some missing. The data contain approximately 150,000 clones, more than 9% of them seen just once; the ten biggest clones take up under 1.5%. Sequencing was carried out using naive CD4+ T cells from blood. The receptors come from a man younger than 35 in good health. Each CDR3 is given with its conserved first and last residue. A D gene is named only where the DNA matches it firmly. Only some rows state a clone size, as once, few, many or a class for expanded clones.

>-|-|TRBJ2-1|TRBV11-2
CASSLDGGPYNEQFF
TGTGCCAGCAGCTTAGACGGGGGGCCCTACAATGAGCAGTTCTTC
>-|TRBD2|TRBJ2-5|TRBV7-2
CASSLVMSGGARETQYF
TGTGCCAGCAGCTTAGTCATGAGCGGGGGGGCTCGGGAGACCCAGTACTTC
>many|-|TRBJ2-5|TRBV29-1
CSGGREETQYF
TGCAGCGGGGGCAGGGAAGAGACCCAGTACTTC
>-|TRBD2|TRBJ2-7|TRBV7-7
CASSLREGYEQYF
TGTGCCAGCAGCCTCAGGGAGGGCTACGAGCAGTACTTC
>few|TRBD1|TRBJ2-7|TRBV18
CASSLSGQGGYEQYF
TGTGCCAGCTCACTATCGGGACAGGGGGGTTACGAGCAGTACTTC
>few|-|TRBJ2-5|TRBV5-5
CASSLAPMGEETQYF
TGTGCCAGCAGCTTGGCCCCCATGGGAGAAGAGACCCAGTACTTC
>-|TRBD1|TRBJ1-2|TRBV5-6
CASRPRDRGNYGYTF
TGTGCCAGCAGACCCAGGGACAGGGGAAACTATGGCTACACCTTC
>few|-|TRBJ2-2|TRBV7-2
CASSLLRRGNTGELFF
TGTGCCAGCAGCTTATTAAGGCGGGGGAACACCGGGGAGCTGTTTTTT
>-|TRBD2|TRBJ2-2|TRBV11-2
CASSLGAAGAGELFF
TGTGCCAGCAGCTTAGGGGCCGCGGGGGCCGGGGAGCTGTTTTTT
>-|-|TRBJ2-5|TRBV7-2
CASSTRETQYF
TGTGCCAGCAGCACTCGAGAGACCCAGTACTTC
>few|TRBD1|TRBJ1-5|TRBV11-3
CASSSRTGQGARGNQPQHF
TGTGCCAGCAGCTCGCGTACAGGACAGGGGGCTCGGGGCAATCAGCCCCAGCATTTT
>few|TRBD2|TRBJ2-7|TRBV5-1
CASSSGTSGAVYEQYF
TGCGCCAGCAGCTCGGGGACTAGCGGGGCGGTATACGAGCAGTACTTC
>-|-|TRBJ1-1|TRBV20-1
CSARERDEAFF
TGCAGTGCTAGAGAGAGGGATGAAGCTTTCTTT
>-|-|TRBJ2-2|TRBV9
CASSVDFAAGELFF
TGTGCCAGCAGCGTAGATTTTGCGGCCGGGGAGCTGTTTTTT
>few|-|TRBJ2-7|TRBV7-8
CASSDPPLRGPYEQYF
TGTGCCAGCAGCGATCCCCCCTTACGAGGCCCCTACGAGCAGTACTTC
>few|-|TRBJ2-1|TRBV27
CASQNYGDNEQFF
TGTGCCAGCCAAAACTACGGGGACAATGAGCAGTTCTTC
>few|-|TRBJ1-2|TRBV7-2
CASSLTQGSGGYTF
TGTGCCAGCAGCTTAACACAGGGATCGGGTGGCTACACCTTC
>-|TRBD1|TRBJ1-1|TRBV27
CASSLGQVNTEAFF
TGTGCCAGCAGTCTTGGACAGGTGAACACTGAAGCTTTCTTT
>-|-|TRBJ1-4|TRBV21-1
CASSKVWGGTNEKLFF
TGTGCCAGCAGCAAAGTTTGGGGGGGGACTAATGAAAAACTGTTTTTT
>few|-|TRBJ2-7|TRBV5-8
CASSLYSEQYF
TGTGCCAGCAGCTTGTATAGCGAGCAGTACTTC
>-|-|TRBJ2-7|TRBV23-1
CASSQARGYSCEQYF
TGCGCCAGCAGTCAGGCCCGGGGATACTCCTGCGAGCAGTACTTC
>-|TRBD2|TRBJ2-5|TRBV27
CASKETGLAAQETQYF
TGTGCCAGCAAAGAAACGGGACTAGCGGCACAAGAGACCCAGTACTTC
>-|-|TRBJ1-2|TRBV5-4
CASSLDSFYGYTF
TGTGCCAGCAGCTTGGACAGCTTCTATGGCTACACCTTC
>-|TRBD2|TRBJ2-7|TRBV15
CATSREAGGPGEQYF
TGTGCCACCAGCAGAGAAGCGGGGGGTCCTGGGGAGCAGTACTTC
>-|-|TRBJ2-3|TRBV5-1
CASSLDGGNTDTQYF
TGCGCCAGCAGCTTGGACGGCGGAAACACAGATACGCAGTATTTT
>few|TRBD1|TRBJ1-2|TRBV5-4
CASSFWDRANYGYTF
TGTGCCAGCAGCTTCTGGGACAGGGCGAACTATGGCTACACCTTC
>few|-|TRBJ1-5|TRBV21-1
CASSKINAGINSNQPQHF
TGTGCCAGCAGCAAAATAAACGCAGGGATTAATAGCAATCAGCCCCAGCATTTT
>-|TRBD1|TRBJ1-4|TRBV7-2
CASRQDRATEEKLFF
TGTGCCAGCAGACAGGACAGGGCTACTGAGGAAAAACTGTTTTTT
>many|-|TRBJ1-4|TRBV29-1
CSVGTEEKLFF
TGCAGCGTTGGGACAGAGGAAAAACTGTTTTTT
>-|TRBD1|TRBJ1-6|TRBV11-2
CASSPVLGQGSPLHF
TGTGCCAGCAGCCCGGTTTTAGGACAGGGATCACCCCTCCACTTT
>-|-|TRBJ1-1|TRBV7-9
CASSLTTNTEAFF
TGTGCCAGCAGCTTGACAACCAACACTGAAGCTTTCTTT
>-|-|TRBJ1-5|TRBV19
CASSRQTGLHQPQHF
TGTGCCAGTAGTAGACAAACAGGGCTGCATCAGCCCCAGCATTTT
>-|-|TRBJ2-3|TRBV11-2
CASSARTDTQYF
TGTGCCAGCAGCGCCCGGACAGATACGCAGTATTTT
>few|TRBD2|TRBJ2-1|TRBV9
CASSVEAGGSEQFF
TGTGCCAGCAGCGTAGAAGCGGGGGGGAGTGAGCAGTTCTTC
>-|TRBD2|TRBJ2-3|TRBV11-2
CASSPLAGGPDTQYF
TGTGCCAGCAGCCCCTTAGCGGGGGGCCCAGATACGCAGTATTTT
>few|TRBD1|TRBJ1-2|TRBV10-3
CAISESLTGTGGRGYTF
TGTGCCATCAGTGAGTCGCTTACCGGGACAGGGGGCCGTGGCTACACCTTC
>few|-|TRBJ2-7|TRBV7-7
CASSSGRGYEQYF
TGTGCCAGCAGCTCAGGCAGGGGCTACGAGCAGTACTTC
>-|-|TRBJ2-7|TRBV6-5
CASSYGGPYEQYF
TGTGCCAGCAGTTACGGCGGTCCCTACGAGCAGTACTTC
>-|-|TRBJ2-1|TRBV6-1
CASSEVQVQPNNEQFF
TGTGCCAGCAGTGAAGTCCAGGTACAACCTAACAATGAGCAGTTCTTC
>few|-|TRBJ2-1|TRBV7-2
CASSSFTANGQFF
TGTGCCAGCAGCTCCTTCACAGCCAACGGGCAGTTCTTC
>-|TRBD1|TRBJ2-5|TRBV12-5
CASALDREEETQYF
TGTGCTAGTGCCTTGGACAGGGAGGAAGAGACCCAGTACTTC
>few|TRBD2|TRBJ2-3|TRBV4-1
CASSQDLSSGGRTDTQYF
TGCGCCAGCAGCCAAGATCTGTCTAGCGGGGGGCGCACAGATACGCAGTATTTT